This TCR beta chain was profiled in a study of OX40 agonist ivuxolimab in advanced cancers. Study overall: Ivuxolimab was delivered to patients intravenously every 2 weeks at doses spanning 0.01 to 10 mg/kg. Three patients, one with hepatocellular carcinoma and two with cutaneous melanoma, achieved partial responses.

V lost 0 bases to trimming and J lost 1 base, with 10 bases between them. The CDR3 has 15 residues. From germline, CDR1 is SGDLS and CDR2 YYNGEE. About this clone: Its antigen is not identified.

The study, taken as a whole, reports: Expanded clones were, on average, more numerous in CD8+ T cells than in CD4+.

The table came from immunoSEQ multiplex PCR; TCRdb's copy has only in-frame clones and leaves some out. Found here are 80,000 to 95,000 clones, about 86% of them singletons; the top ten hold 2%. The chain links TRBV9 to TRBJ1-2; D is uncertain. This sample comprised CD4+ or CD8+ T cells sorted from blood, obtained in a trial of the OX40 agonist ivuxolimab. The clonotype was recovered from an adult with an advanced solid tumor such as melanoma, head and neck, liver or kidney cancer. The chain's CDR3 is CASSVGGRDNYGYTF. CDR3 nucleotides: TGTGCCAGCAGCGTAGGCGGCCGAGATAACTATGGCTACACCTTC.